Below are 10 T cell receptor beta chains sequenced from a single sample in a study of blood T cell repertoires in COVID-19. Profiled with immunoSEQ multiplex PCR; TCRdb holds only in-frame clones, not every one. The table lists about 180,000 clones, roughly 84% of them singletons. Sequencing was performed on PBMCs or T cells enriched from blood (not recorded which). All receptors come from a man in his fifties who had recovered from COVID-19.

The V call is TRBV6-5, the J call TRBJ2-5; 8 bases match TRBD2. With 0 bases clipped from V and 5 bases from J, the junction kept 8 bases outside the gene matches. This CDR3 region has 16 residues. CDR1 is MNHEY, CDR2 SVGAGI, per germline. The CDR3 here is CASSYSTSGGPETQYF. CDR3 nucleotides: TGTGCCAGCAGTTACTCGACGAGCGGGGGACCGGAGACCCAGTACTTC.

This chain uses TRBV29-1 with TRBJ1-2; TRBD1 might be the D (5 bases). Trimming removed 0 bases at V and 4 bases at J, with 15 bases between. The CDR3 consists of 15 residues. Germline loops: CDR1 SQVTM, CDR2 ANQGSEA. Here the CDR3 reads CSVEDRTPPSYGYTF. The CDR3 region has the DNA TGCAGCGTTGAAGATCGGACACCTCCCAGCTATGGCTACACCTTC.

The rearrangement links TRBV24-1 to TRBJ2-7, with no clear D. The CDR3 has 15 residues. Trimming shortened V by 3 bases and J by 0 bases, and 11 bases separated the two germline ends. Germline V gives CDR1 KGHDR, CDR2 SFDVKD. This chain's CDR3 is CATSDPRSRSYEQYF. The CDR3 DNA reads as TGTGCCACCAGTGATCCGAGGAGTCGCTCCTACGAGCAGTACTTC.

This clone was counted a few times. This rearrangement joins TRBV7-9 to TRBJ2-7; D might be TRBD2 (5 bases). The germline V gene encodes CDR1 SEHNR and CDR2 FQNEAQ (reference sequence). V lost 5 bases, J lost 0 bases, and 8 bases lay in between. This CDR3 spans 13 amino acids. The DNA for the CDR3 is TGTGCCAGCAGCCCGGACTCCTCCTACGAGCAGTACTTC. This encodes CASSPDSSYEQYF.

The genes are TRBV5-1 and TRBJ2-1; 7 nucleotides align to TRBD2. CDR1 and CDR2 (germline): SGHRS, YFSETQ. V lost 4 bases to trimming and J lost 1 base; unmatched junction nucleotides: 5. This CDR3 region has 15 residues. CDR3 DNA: TGCGCCAGCAGCATCACTAGCGCTTCCTACAATGAGCAGTTCTTC. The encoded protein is CASSITSASYNEQFF. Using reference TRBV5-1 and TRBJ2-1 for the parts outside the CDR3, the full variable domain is KAGVTQTPRYLIKTRGQQVTLSCSPISGHRSVSWYQQTPGQGLQFLFEYFSETQRNKGNFPGRFSGRQFSNSRSEMNVSTLELGDSALYLCASSITSASYNEQFFGPGTRLTVL.

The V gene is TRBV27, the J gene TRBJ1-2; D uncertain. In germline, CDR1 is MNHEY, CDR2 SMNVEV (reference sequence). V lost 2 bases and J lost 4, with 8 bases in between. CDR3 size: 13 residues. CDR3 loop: CASSLTASYGYTF. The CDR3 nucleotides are TGTGCCAGCAGTTTAACAGCAAGCTATGGCTACACCTTC.

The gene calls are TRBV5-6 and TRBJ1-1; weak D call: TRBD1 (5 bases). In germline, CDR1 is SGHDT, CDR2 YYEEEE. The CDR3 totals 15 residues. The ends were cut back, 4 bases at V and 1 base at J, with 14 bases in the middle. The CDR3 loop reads CASSLPAGGNTEAFF. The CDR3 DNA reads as TGTGCCAGCAGCCTCCCCGCCGGGGGGAACACTGAAGCTTTCTTT.

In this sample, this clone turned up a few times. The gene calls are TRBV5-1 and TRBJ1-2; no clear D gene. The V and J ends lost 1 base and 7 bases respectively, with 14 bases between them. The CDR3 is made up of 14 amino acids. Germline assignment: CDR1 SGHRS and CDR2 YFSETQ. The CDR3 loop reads CASSLRPQAGGYTF. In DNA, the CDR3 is TGCGCCAGCAGCTTGCGGCCGCAGGCCGGTGGCTACACCTTC.

The chain's CDR3 is CAWSDYGLAGQPQHF. The CDR3 DNA reads as TGTGCCTGGAGTGACTACGGATTAGCGGGTCAGCCCCAGCATTTT. The J gene is TRBJ1-5, the V gene TRBV30; D is ambiguous. The germline gives CDR1 GTSNPN, CDR2 SVGIG (reference sequence). Trimming left V 1 base short and J 6 bases short, with 16 bases between. This CDR3 has 15 residues.

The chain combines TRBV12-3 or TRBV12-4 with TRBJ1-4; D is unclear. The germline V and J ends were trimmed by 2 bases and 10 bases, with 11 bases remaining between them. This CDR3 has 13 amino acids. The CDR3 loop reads CASSLTGYGKLFF. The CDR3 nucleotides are TGTGCCAGCAGTTTAACGGGGTACGGAAAACTGTTTTTT.